The 25 T cell receptor beta chains presented below share a single source sample, sequenced in a study of blood T cell repertoires in COVID-19. Generated by immunoSEQ multiplex PCR, the TCRdb table keeps only in-frame clones and is missing some. In the table there are some 220,000 clones, 80% to 90% of which are singletons. Sequencing used PBMCs or T cells enriched from blood (not recorded which). These TCRs come from a woman aged 45 to 65 in a cohort exposed to, infected with or recovered from COVID-19 (not recorded which).

This clone showed up just a few times. DNA of the CDR3: TGTGCCTGGAGTACCTATCGGGGCACTGAAGCTTTCTTT. This sequence encodes CAWSTYRGTEAFF. This chain connects TRBV30 to TRBJ1-1, with D unresolved. This CDR3 region has 13 residues. CDR1 is GTSNPN, CDR2 SVGIG, per germline (reference sequence). Trimming took 2 bases from V and 4 from J, leaving 11 bases between them.

In this sample, this clone turned up once. The chain couples TRBV7-8 to TRBJ1-2; D gene unclear. CDR1 is SGHVS and CDR2 is FQNEAQ in the germline V gene. The ends were cut back, 5 bases at V and 2 bases at J, with 15 bases in the middle. The CDR3 totals 15 residues. Written as DNA, the CDR3 is TGTGCCAGCAGCGGGAGGACGGACCCGAACTATGGCTACACCTTC. It yields the protein CASSGRTDPNYGYTF.

CDR3 in DNA: TGCGCCAGCAGCTTGGCCAGGGGTTCTAGCACAGATACGCAGTATTTT. It is translated as CASSLARGSSTDTQYF. The chain employs TRBV5-1 and TRBJ2-3, with D tentatively TRBD1 (6 bases). V gave up 0 bases and J gave up 0 bases, with 11 bases separating them. This CDR3 spans 16 amino acids. Looked up from germline, CDR1 is SGHRS and CDR2 is YFSETQ.

This clone was picked up one time. As DNA, the CDR3 is TGTGCCAGTAGTATGGGGAAGGGCCGCTCGGGGACTGAAGCTTTCTTT. Translated, it gives CASSMGKGRSGTEAFF. The chain combines TRBV19 with TRBJ1-1, with D hard to call. This CDR3 is 16 amino acids long. Trimming pared 3 bases from V and 5 bases from J, leaving 19 bases between. The germline gives CDR1 LNHDA, CDR2 SQIVND (reference sequence).

The chain combines TRBV7-9 with TRBJ1-1; D ambiguous. Trimming removed 7 bases at V and 5 bases at J, with 8 bases between. Per the germline V gene, CDR1 is SEHNR and CDR2 is FQNEAQ (reference sequence). The CDR3 totals 11 residues. The DNA of the CDR3 is TGTGCCAGCAAAAGGGAGACTGAAGCTTTCTTT. It specifies CASKRETEAFF.

This chain joins TRBV6-2 or TRBV6-3 and TRBJ2-1; 7 positions agree with TRBD2. Per the germline V gene, CDR1 is MNHEY and CDR2 is SVGEGT. The CDR3 totals 15 residues. Trimming took 7 bases from V and 8 from J; bases not matched to a gene: 14. CDR3 protein: CASTPFGGGADEQFF. For the CDR3, the DNA is TGTGCCAGCACCCCGTTTGGGGGGGGAGCGGATGAGCAGTTCTTC.

V is TRBV6-5 and J is TRBJ1-4; no reliable D call. Trimming removed 3 bases from V and 6 bases from J, with 14 bases in between. CDR3 length equals 15 residues. Germline V gene sequence: CDR1 MNHEY, CDR2 SVGAGI. The CDR3 spells CASSYGLGRDEKLFF. CDR3 DNA: TGTGCCAGCAGTTATGGGCTAGGGAGGGATGAAAAACTGTTTTTT.

The chain has TRBV5-1 and TRBJ2-7, with D possibly matching TRBD2 (5 bases). The CDR3 extends over 15 amino acids. CDR1 is SGHRS, CDR2 YFSETQ, per germline. Trimming took 5 bases from V and 4 from J, leaving 19 bases between them. The CDR3 coding sequence is TGCGCCAGCAGACCTGGACTCCGAACTCATTACGAGCAGTACTTC. As protein: CASRPGLRTHYEQYF.

The gene calls are TRBV4-1 and TRBJ1-1, with 9 bases fitting TRBD1. The germline V gene has CDR1 MGHRA and CDR2 YSYEKL. V was pared by 0 bases and J by 3 bases, with 5 bases of the junction left unmatched. The CDR3 runs 16 residues. The CDR3 coding sequence is TGCGCCAGCAGCCAAGAGGGAGGACAGGGGCACACTGAAGCTTTCTTT. It is translated as CASSQEGGQGHTEAFF.

The genes are TRBV7-3 and TRBJ2-1, with TRBD2 matching 11 bases. CDR1 is SGHTA, CDR2 FQGTGA, per germline. Unmatched junction bases numbered 6, after V lost 5 bases and J lost 3 bases. The CDR3 is made up of 16 amino acids. The CDR3 DNA reads TGTGCCAGCAGCGGCACTAGCGGGGGAGACTACAATGAGCAGTTCTTC. Encoded protein: CASSGTSGGDYNEQFF. Full variable domain (rest looked up from reference TRBV7-3 and TRBJ2-1): GAGVSQTPSNKVTEKGKYVELRCDPISGHTALYWYRQSLGQGPEFLIYFQGTGAADDSGLPNDRFFAVRPEGSVSTLKIQRTERGDSAVYLCASSGTSGGDYNEQFFGPGTRLTVL.

The V and J genes are TRBV11-2 and TRBJ2-1; TRBD2 matches 12 bases. The germline gives CDR1 SGHAT, CDR2 FQNNGV. CDR3 length: 19 amino acids. Germline trimming cut 3 bases from V and 1 base from J; bases unmatched to any gene: 10. This CDR3 reads CASSFPTSGGTLSYNEQFF. In nucleotides, the CDR3 is TGTGCCAGCAGCTTCCCGACTAGCGGGGGAACCCTGTCCTACAATGAGCAGTTCTTC. Variable domain in full (rest from reference TRBV11-2 and TRBJ2-1): EAGVAQSPRYKIIEKRQSVAFWCNPISGHATLYWYQQILGQGPKLLIQFQNNGVVDDSQLPKDRFSAERLKGVDSTLKIQPAKLEDSAVYLCASSFPTSGGTLSYNEQFFGPGTRLTVL.

The rearrangement links TRBV9 to TRBJ1-2, with D perhaps matching TRBD1 (5 bases). The V end lost 0 bases, the J end lost 4 bases, and 13 bases lay between the germline ends. Germline loops: CDR1 SGDLS, CDR2 YYNGEE. The CDR3 spans 15 residues. As DNA, the CDR3 is TGTGCCAGCAGCGTAGGTAACAGGCCTTCCTATGGCTACACCTTC. This codes for CASSVGNRPSYGYTF.

The rearrangement joins TRBV4-3 to TRBJ2-3, with D perhaps TRBD2 (5 bases). Deletions cut 0 bases from V and 5 bases from J, with 15 bases between. The length of the CDR3 is 16 residues. Germline CDR1 LGHNA, CDR2 YSLEER. CDR3 coding DNA: TGCGCCAGCAGCCAAGATCTGACGGGGTGGGGAGATACGCAGTATTTT. Amino acid sequence: CASSQDLTGWGDTQYF.

The gene calls are TRBV7-2 and TRBJ1-4; TRBD1 is a possible D gene (6 bases). Germline V lookup: CDR1 SGHTA, CDR2 FQGNSA. This CDR3 spans 15 amino acids. Trimming shortened V by 4 bases and J by 7 bases, and 16 bases separated the two germline ends. The CDR3 is CASSSGGALTEKLFF. The CDR3 bases are TGTGCCAGCAGCTCTGGGGGGGCCCTGACTGAAAAACTGTTTTTT.

The chain recombines TRBV5-6 with TRBJ1-1; the D gene is possibly TRBD1 (5 bases). Germline V gene lookup returns CDR1 SGHDT and CDR2 YYEEEE. V shed 1 base and J shed 1 base, with 8 bases lying between them. CDR3 size: 14 residues. CDR3 coding DNA: TGTGCCAGCAGCTTGCGACAGTGGAACACTGAAGCTTTCTTT. Amino acids: CASSLRQWNTEAFF.

A remark on this clone: The junction differs from germline at one of its ends, possibly a read error. The chain links TRBV7-7 to TRBJ2-2; possibly TRBD1 for D (6 bases). Germline loops: CDR1 SSHAT, CDR2 FNYEAQ (reference sequence). This CDR3 has 16 amino acids. This chain's CDR3 is CASSLGTGTNTGELFF. The CDR3 DNA reads as TGTGCTAGCAGCTTAGGTACAGGGACCAACACCGGGGAGCTGTTTTTT. The full variable domain, its missing parts supplied by reference TRBV7-7 and TRBJ2-2, is GAGVSQSPRYKVTKRGQDVTLRCDPISSHATLYWYQQALGQGPEFLTYFNYEAQPDKSGLPSDRFSAERPEGSISTLTIQRTEQRDSAMYRCASSLGTGTNTGELFFGEGSRLTVL.

This chain uses TRBV28 with TRBJ1-1; TRBD1 matches 7 bases. Trimming at V came to 5 bases and at J to 2 bases, leaving 5 bases not matched to a gene. This CDR3 has 14 amino acids. Germline V lookup: CDR1 MDHEN, CDR2 SYDVKM. CDR3 amino acids: CASSPGGRNTEAFF. CDR3 sequence (DNA): TGTGCCAGCAGTCCAGGGGGGCGAAACACTGAAGCTTTCTTT.

This chain joins TRBV5-6 and TRBJ1-1, with 10 positions matching TRBD1. Looked up from germline, CDR1 is SGHDT and CDR2 is YYEEEE. V gave up 4 bases and J gave up 11 bases; unmatched junction bases: 5. The CDR3 spans 12 residues. CDR3 DNA: TGTGCCAGCAGCCGGACAGGGGGTTCGGCTTTCTTT. It yields the protein CASSRTGGSAFF.

The chain couples TRBV7-9 to TRBJ1-1, with D hard to call. The CDR3 spans 18 residues. Germline V gene data show CDR1 as SEHNR and CDR2 as FQNEAQ (reference sequence). V lost 0 bases, J lost 1 base, and 18 bases lay in between. Written as DNA, the CDR3 is TGTGCCAGCAGCTTAGCCCGGGGTTCGGTACTTACGAACACTGAAGCTTTCTTT. Translation: CASSLARGSVLTNTEAFF.

CDR3 in amino acids: CASSQAAGSYGYTF. In DNA form, the CDR3 reads TGTGCCAGCAGCCAGGCCGCGGGGTCGTATGGCTACACCTTC. J is TRBJ1-2 and V is TRBV3-1 (or the pseudogene TRBV3-2); D remains ambiguous. CDR3 length: 14 amino acids. From germline, CDR1 is LGHDT and CDR2 YNNKEL (reference sequence). V lost 3 bases and J 5 bases, leaving 13 bases between the germline ends.

The genes are TRBV6-5 and TRBJ2-3; a weak D match, TRBD2 (7 bases). The CDR3 is 13 amino acids. Trimming left V 5 bases short and J 6 bases short, with 12 bases between. Looked up from germline, CDR1 is MNHEY and CDR2 is SVGAGI. The CDR3 bases are TGTGCCAGCAGTAGGGGGGGGCGGGATACGCAGTATTTT. As protein: CASSRGGRDTQYF.

The chain employs TRBV24-1 and TRBJ2-3, with a tentative D call TRBD2 (5 bases). This CDR3 spans 15 amino acids. CDR1 and CDR2 (germline): KGHDR, SFDVKD. V was shortened by 2 bases and J by 2 bases, with 10 bases between the two germline ends. The CDR3 DNA reads as TGTGCCACCAGTGATTCTTCGGGGAACACAGATACGCAGTATTTT. As protein: CATSDSSGNTDTQYF.

The chain joins TRBV7-3 to TRBJ1-2; D is uncertain. CDR3 length: 15 amino acids. Germline CDR1 is SGHTA and CDR2 is FQGTGA. V lost 2 bases to trimming and J lost 3 bases, with 13 bases between them. The chain's CDR3 is CASSLERFWYYGYTF. The CDR3, as DNA: TGTGCCAGCAGCTTAGAACGGTTCTGGTACTATGGCTACACCTTC.

This clone was seen only once. V is TRBV3-1 (or the pseudogene TRBV3-2) and J is TRBJ2-7; 14 nucleotides match TRBD2. The V segment lost 6 bases and the J segment 2 bases; nucleotides outside the gene matches: 6. The CDR3 sequence is 16 residues long. The germline V gene has CDR1 LGHDT and CDR2 YNNKEL (reference sequence). The CDR3 nucleotides read TGTGCCAGCAGTCGGACTAGCGGGGGGATGACCTACGAGCAGTACTTC. It is translated as CASSRTSGGMTYEQYF.

Worth noting for this clone: One junction end disagrees with the germline gene, perhaps due to a read error. The rearrangement joins TRBV19 to TRBJ1-6; unclear D gene. The CDR3 is made up of 12 amino acids. CDR1 and CDR2 (germline): LNHDA, SQIVND (reference sequence). The CDR3 DNA reads TGTGCCAGTAGTGTAGACCGTTCACCCCTCCACTTT. Translation gives CASSVDRSPLHF.